This T cell receptor (beta chain) was sequenced for a study of T cells in Graves' hyperthyroidism and ophthalmopathy. V was clipped by 6 bases and J by 7 bases, with 10 bases between them. This CDR3 has 13 residues. Germline CDR1 is SNHLY and CDR2 is FYNNEI. Researchers amplified the TCR beta CDR3 regions from RNA transcripts. HTBI primers were the set used in a first-round RT-PCR of the TCR CDR3. In TCRdb, the multiplex PCR reads were re-called with MiXCR into one record per CDR3 protein. The sample lists around 660,000 distinct CDR3 sequences; about 45% were seen once. At least ten counts were recorded for this clonotype.

Sequencing was performed on peripheral blood or thyroid tissue (not recorded which). The sequence was collected from an adult man with Graves' disease, either hyperthyroidism or ophthalmopathy (not recorded which). The chain joins TRBV2 to TRBJ1-6; the D gene is possibly TRBD1 (5 bases). CDR3 region: CASRDTPNSPLHF. The CDR3 region has the DNA TGTGCCAGCAGGGACACCCCCAATTCACCCCTCCACTTT.